This is a list of T cell receptor beta chains from one sample in a study of neurological immune-mediated disorders. TCRdb reanalysed the 5' RACE reads using MiXCR and keeps one entry per CDR3 protein. The sample lists tens of thousands of distinct CDR3 sequences; 3.8% were seen once. Input material: PBMCs. Every receptor here comes from a man aged 25-45 years with multiple sclerosis. The CDR3 runs from the conserved cysteine through the conserved F or W. The order of the fields is V gene, J gene, CDR3 protein.

v_call: TRBV7-9; j_call: TRBJ2-3; cdr3_aa: CASSLGLMITADTDTQYF
v_call: TRBV4-2; j_call: TRBJ2-5; cdr3_aa: CASSQGQSETQYF
v_call: TRBV6-5; j_call: TRBJ2-5; cdr3_aa: CASTINWSSETQYF
v_call: TRBV20-1; j_call: TRBJ2-7; cdr3_aa: CSARGGAGGYEQYF
v_call: TRBV20-1; j_call: TRBJ2-3; cdr3_aa: CSAREVGSGAWGTQYF
v_call: TRBV7-2; j_call: TRBJ1-1; cdr3_aa: CASSSDGGTEAFF
v_call: TRBV5-1; j_call: TRBJ2-7; cdr3_aa: CASSPGDGPYEQYF
v_call: TRBV5-1; j_call: TRBJ1-1; cdr3_aa: CASSLGGESTEAFF
v_call: TRBV7-9; j_call: TRBJ2-7; cdr3_aa: CATRDGYEQYF
v_call: TRBV7-9; j_call: TRBJ2-7; cdr3_aa: CASTAGTNEQYF
v_call: TRBV15; j_call: TRBJ2-2; cdr3_aa: CATSRGTGTSDTGELFF
v_call: TRBV9; j_call: TRBJ2-7; cdr3_aa: CASSGPDGGYEQYF
v_call: TRBV7-9; j_call: TRBJ1-1; cdr3_aa: CASSLKGRLNTEAFF
v_call: TRBV5-1; j_call: TRBJ1-2; cdr3_aa: CASSGGQGAEGYTF
v_call: TRBV5-1; j_call: TRBJ2-7; cdr3_aa: CASSEGLAGVNEQYF
v_call: TRBV20-1; j_call: TRBJ2-5; cdr3_aa: CSARVLLAGAQETQYF
v_call: TRBV20-1; j_call: TRBJ1-3; cdr3_aa: CSARDLAPGNTIYF
v_call: TRBV20-1; j_call: TRBJ2-7; cdr3_aa: CSAEDETSESYEQYF
v_call: TRBV20-1; j_call: TRBJ1-1; cdr3_aa: CSASKVEGNTEAFF
v_call: TRBV5-1; j_call: TRBJ1-4; cdr3_aa: CASRQMINEKLFF
v_call: TRBV3-1; j_call: TRBJ2-7; cdr3_aa: CASSQTGTGYGEQYF
v_call: TRBV5-1; j_call: TRBJ2-1; cdr3_aa: CASRRETGTSSYNEQFF
v_call: TRBV20-1; j_call: TRBJ2-5; cdr3_aa: CSAPLGKTQYF
v_call: TRBV29-1; j_call: TRBJ2-7; cdr3_aa: CSGMNHRDPYEQYF
v_call: TRBV7-3; j_call: TRBJ2-4; cdr3_aa: CASSSLAGENIQYF
v_call: TRBV6-2/TRBV6-3; j_call: TRBJ2-1; cdr3_aa: CASSYSISSGGTNEQFF
v_call: TRBV12-3/TRBV12-4; j_call: TRBJ1-2; cdr3_aa: CASRPGQGGDYGYTF
v_call: TRBV4-3; j_call: TRBJ2-1; cdr3_aa: CASSQEVVYNEQFF
v_call: TRBV27; j_call: TRBJ1-4; cdr3_aa: CASSLSAGFLLFF
v_call: TRBV20-1; j_call: TRBJ2-3; cdr3_aa: CSARDLGGGGDTQYF